This T cell receptor beta chain was recorded in a study of T-cell memory formation after mild COVID-19. On the study more broadly: Most TCR clusters belonged to a single donor. Points from the study as a whole: Whether second-wave clones peaking at day 37 were SARS-CoV-2 specific went unconfirmed. Contracting clones localized mainly to CM and EM when CD4+ and mainly to EMRA when CD8+. The study found balanced CD4/CD8 in clones contracting day 15 to 85 and a CD4+ lean in later expanders.

In germline, CDR1 is SGHRS, CDR2 YFSETQ. The CDR3 extends over 17 amino acids. Trimming took 0 bases from V and 4 from J; bases not matched to a gene: 8. TCRdb independently ran MiXCR on the 5' RACE reads; one entry per CDR3 protein. The repertoire holds approximately 210,000 distinct CDR3 sequences, with around 30% as singletons. This clonotype occurred a few times. Its antigen remains unidentified. What was sequenced was PBMCs or a T cell subset sorted from them (not recorded which). This sequence was found in an adult woman who had mild COVID-19 (a few samples of this study predate the infection). Cell type and time point are not known. This rearrangement joins TRBV5-1 to TRBJ2-2; 8 nucleotides match TRBD1. In DNA form, the CDR3 reads TGCGCCAGCAGCTTGGGGCCGACAGGGGCTACCACCGGGGAGCTGTTTTTT. Protein sequence: CASSLGPTGATTGELFF.